A selection of T cell receptor beta chains follows, all from one sample in a study of cytomegalovirus exposure and HLA in healthy donors. The table came from immunoSEQ multiplex PCR; TCRdb's copy has only in-frame clones and leaves some out. The sample holds fewer than 70,000 clones, 75% to 95% seen once. Sequences were obtained from PBMCs. Every receptor here comes from a young man in good health and CMV-seronegative. CDR3s leave out the opening cysteine and the closing phenylalanine or tryptophan.

V gene	J gene	CDR3 protein
TRBV5-1	TRBJ2-5	ASSRGGQETQY
TRBV5-6	TRBJ2-3	ASSSGLARTDTQY
TRBV5-8	TRBJ1-2	ASSSQGYAGYGYT
TRBV6-1	TRBJ2-1	AIGQGYNEQF
TRBV13	TRBJ2-7	ASSLMSASGSYEQY
TRBV18	TRBJ2-7	ASSPGLQDYEQY
TRBV10-2	TRBJ1-2	ASSESTAVNYGYT
TRBV29-1	TRBJ2-7	SVKGTGPYEQY
TRBV29-1	TRBJ2-3	SVPGTGTDTQY
TRBV6-5	TRBJ1-1	ASSTTTGTKTEAF
TRBV6-1	TRBJ1-1	ASSEAPRSTEAF
TRBV19	TRBJ2-2	ASSRLAVENTGELF
TRBV7-9	TRBJ1-1	ASTPGVNTEAF
TRBV5-4	TRBJ2-5	ASRAGLAQYQETQY
TRBV7-2	TRBJ1-3	ASSLNWDRAGNTIY
TRBV6-6	TRBJ1-1	ASSSTWTGNTEAF
TRBV6-1	TRBJ1-1	ASSATGGTEAF
TRBV7-9	TRBJ2-5	ASSSLASKETQY
TRBV2	TRBJ1-1	ASSELTGYGNTEAF
TRBV27	TRBJ2-1	ASSPGQGYEQF
TRBV28	TRBJ2-7	ASSFEGYEQY
TRBV2	TRBJ2-4	ASSVQEGVNIQY
TRBV15	TRBJ2-1	ATSRTDRGEQF
TRBV28	TRBJ1-1	ASSLGGEGTEAF
TRBV5-1	TRBJ2-2	ASSKGQGDTGELF
TRBV5-1	TRBJ2-3	ASSQDRAEDTQY
TRBV7-9	TRBJ1-2	ASSLGTGRDNYGYT
TRBV5-1	TRBJ2-5	ASSLTGHVQETQY
TRBV27	TRBJ1-5	ASSDRAEQPQH
TRBV11-2	TRBJ2-1	ASSHGRGNEQF
TRBV6-1	TRBJ2-3	ASSLPGSTDTQY
TRBV6-6	TRBJ1-3	ASSGDRGNTIY
TRBV5-1	TRBJ2-2	ASSLVASGNTGELF
TRBV11-2	TRBJ2-6	ASSRRTSGHSGANVLT
TRBV19	TRBJ2-4	ASSIDPPETVPLLTKNIQY
TRBV28	TRBJ2-1	ASTPRASGRNEQF
TRBV28	TRBJ2-1	ASSPTRRVNEQF
TRBV28	TRBJ2-6	ASSLRGAGANVLT
TRBV5-1	TRBJ2-3	ASSRQGIGTDTQY
TRBV28	TRBJ1-1	ASRGGGHINTEAF
TRBV30	TRBJ2-4	AWSAQNLAKNIQY
TRBV4-2	TRBJ2-7	ASSPLQLAGVP
TRBV18	TRBJ2-7	ASSPTLAGGIVEQY
TRBV5-4	TRBJ2-3	ASSWGLAGADTQY
TRBV5-6	TRBJ2-3	ASVEWSTDTQY
TRBV28	TRBJ2-7	ASSWNRGNEQY
TRBV2	TRBJ1-4	ASGRRATNEKLF
TRBV28	TRBJ1-2	ASRATGGEDGYT
TRBV28	TRBJ1-4	ASSFFGGRKVATNEKLF
TRBV5-1	TRBJ1-1	ASSLEQNTEAF
TRBV4-1	TRBJ2-1	ASSQASTSTSYNEQF
TRBV10-2	TRBJ2-7	ASSETGTYEQY
TRBV5-1	TRBJ1-4	ASSLAGGQGNEKLF